This T cell receptor beta chain was sequenced during a study of post-analysis software for immune sequencing data. About the research overall: Patients had relapsing-remitting, secondary progressive or progressive-relapsing multiple sclerosis; some lacked subtype. Findings and caveats of the study: The five TRBV segments detected at higher frequency in patients than in controls included TRBV5-6, TRBV5-1 and TRBV20-1. Strong co-clustering by F measure linked samples that shared a preparation batch.

Details on this clonotype: Its specificity is not known.

Unique molecular identifiers had been added to the TCR beta cDNA libraries. Each batch of about 0.95 to 10 million T cells produced a few hundred thousand cDNA molecules. From the PCR reads, TCRdb called clonotypes with MiXCR, one entry per CDR3 protein. The table shows about 460,000 distinct CDR3 sequences, with less than 45% occurring only once. CDR3 size: 14 residues. Germline-derived CDR1 and CDR2 are MDHEN and SYDVKM. The ends were cut back, 3 bases at V and 7 bases at J, with 15 bases in the middle. Input material: blood. The receptor's source is a girl under 18 with multiple sclerosis. V gene TRBV28 combines with J gene TRBJ1-1; TRBD1 might be the D (5 bases). CDR3 DNA sequence: TGTGCCAGCAGTTTGGAAGGGGTGAATGATGAAGCTTTCTTT. It yields the protein CASSLEGVNDEAFF. Full variable domain (outside the CDR3, taken from reference TRBV28 and TRBJ1-1): DVKVTQSSRYLVKRTGEKVFLECVQDMDHENMFWYRQDPGLGLRLIYFSYDVKMKEKGDIPEGYSVSREKKERFSLILESASTNQTSMYLCASSLEGVNDEAFFGQGTRLTVV.